The T cell receptor beta chain under discussion was sequenced for a study of stem cell transplantation in POMP-related autoinflammatory disease. Background on the study: Impaired MHC class I-dependent CD8+ differentiation was hypothesized from defective thymoproteasomes. Through one year post-transplant, neutrophils and platelets were 100% of graft donor origin.

Overall study results and limits: In PRAID patients, the number of distinct TRB V-J gene pairings was restricted.

CDR3 length equals 20 residues. Germline-derived CDR1 and CDR2 are MDHEN and SYDVKM. Trimming cost V 5 bases and J 1 base; bases outside gene matches: 13. Comment on this clone: No antigen is known for it.

Clones were read by immunoSEQ multiplex PCR, and TCRdb kept only the in-frame ones, dropping some. The sample contains some 68,000 clones, approximately 91% of which appear only once. The starting material was CD4+ T cells from PBMCs, obtained after stem cell transplantation. This sequence originates from a human patient with POMP-related autoinflammation and immune dysregulation (PRAID). Part of the T cell pool may stem from the graft donor. This chain links TRBV28 with TRBJ2-1, with TRBD2 matching 14 bases. Here the CDR3 reads CASSLIRGLAGEGSYNEQFF. The CDR3 bases are TGTGCCAGCAGTCTTATAAGGGGACTAGCGGGAGAAGGATCCTACAATGAGCAGTTCTTC.